The 13 T cell receptor beta chains below were found in one sample sequenced in a study of tumor-infiltrating lymphocytes in primary liver carcinoma (dated by TCRdb to about 2017). Without any cell sorting, total RNA and DNA were co-extracted from 20-30 mg of bulk tissue using the AllPrep DNA/RNA mini kit. Sequencing was performed on an Illumina HiSeq 2500. Using a constant-region primer and ProtoScript II reverse transcriptase, TCRbeta-specific cDNA was reverse-transcribed from around 500 ng total RNA. Three nested multiplex PCR rounds, following a slightly modified ARM-PCR procedure, were used to build the TCRbeta libraries. Multiplex TRBV1-TRBV30 forward primers and a Cbeta reverse primer were used in the first two PCR rounds, each of which was run for about 10 cycles. TCRdb ran its own pipeline on the public reads, namely fastp trimming at Q25 and MiXCR clone calling, and kept in-frame beta chains. Merged by CDR3 protein, the rows form single entries marked with the most common genes and DNA. For this sample there are about 92,000 distinct CDR3 sequences; around 68% appear just once. Clones ranked in the top ten supply around 30% of the sample.

The source material was tumor-adjacent normal liver tissue. Receptors were obtained from a man aged 35 to 55 with primary liver carcinoma and hepatitis B virus infection.

On this clonotype itself: One end of the junction does not line up with germline, which may come from a read error. The rearrangement joins TRBV6-5 to TRBJ2-1, with D maybe TRBD2 (6 bases). Germline V lookup: CDR1 MNHEY, CDR2 SVGAGI. The CDR3 spans 12 residues. The CDR3 bases are TGTGCCAGTCGGGACTCCTACTATGAGCAGTTCTTC. Its protein product is CASRDSYYEQFF.

This clonotype was seen at least ten times. V and J are TRBV29-1 and TRBJ2-3; D might be TRBD1 or TRBD2, each matching 5 bases. V lost 5 bases, J lost 3 bases, and 9 bases lay in between. The germline gives CDR1 SQVTM, CDR2 ANQGSEA. CDR3 length equals 12 residues. The CDR3 is CSVSRGTDTQYF. CDR3 bases: TGCAGCGTTTCGAGGGGAACAGATACGCAGTATTTT.

This clonotype was seen repeatedly, ten times or more. The V call is TRBV29-1, the J call TRBJ2-3; 15 bases align to TRBD2. J was trimmed by 6 bases and V by 5 bases; bases with no gene match: 15. This CDR3 contains 18 residues. Germline values: CDR1 SQVTM, CDR2 ANQGSEA. For the CDR3, the DNA is TGCAGCGTTACCCGCCCCGGACTAGCGGGAGGGCTCTCGGATACGCAGTATTTT. It yields the protein CSVTRPGLAGGLSDTQYF.

Of note for this clonotype: Without the conserved terminal phenylalanine or tryptophan, this CDR3 likely stems from a read error. V usage is TRBV11-2 and J usage is TRBJ2-7; unclear D gene. Looked up from germline, CDR1 is SGHAT and CDR2 is FQNNGV. The CDR3 totals 14 residues. The V end lost 5 bases, the J end lost 0 bases, and 11 bases lay between the germline ends. The CDR3 loop is CASSLLFSSYEQYL. CDR3 nucleotide sequence: TGTGCCAGCAGCCTCCTTTTTAGCTCCTACGAGCAGTACCTC.

This clonotype was detected many times. This rearrangement joins TRBV29-1 to TRBJ2-7; tentatively, D is TRBD1 (5 bases). V lost 4 bases to trimming and J lost 6 bases, with 16 bases between them. CDR1 and CDR2 (germline): SQVTM, ANQGSEA. The CDR3 is 13 residues long. Written as DNA, the CDR3 is TGCAGCGTTGGAAAGGACACCTGGTCCGAGCAGTACTTC. Protein sequence: CSVGKDTWSEQYF.

Notes on this clonotype: A much larger clonotype is one base distant, so this may be a read error. The chain carries TRBV6-6 and TRBJ2-1; D is perhaps TRBD2 (7 bases). The CDR3 has 16 amino acids. Germline V gene data show CDR1 as MNHNY and CDR2 as SVGAGI (reference sequence). CDR3: CTSSYSKGGPHNEQFF. The CDR3, as DNA: TGTACCAGCAGTTACTCGAAGGGGGGGCCCCACAATGAGCAGTTCTTC.

This chain joins TRBV29-1 and TRBJ2-7; 13 bases are a match to TRBD2. Germline lookup yields CDR1 SQVTM and CDR2 ANQGSEA. The CDR3 is 15 residues long. The J segment lost 3 bases and the V segment lost 8 bases, leaving 10 bases of the junction unmatched. The DNA of the CDR3 is TGCAGCCTCCGACTAGCGGGAGGTTCTCGCTACGAGCAGTACTTC. Its protein is CSLRLAGGSRYEQYF.

This clonotype came up many times. V usage is TRBV10-3 and J usage is TRBJ2-1; 10 bases line up with TRBD2. Germline CDR1 ENHRY, CDR2 SYGVKD. The V segment lost 4 bases and the J segment 2 bases; nucleotides outside the gene matches: 11. This CDR3 is built from 18 residues. The CDR3 sequence is CAISAGLAVLMAYNEQFF. The CDR3 DNA reads TGTGCCATCAGTGCCGGACTAGCGGTACTCATGGCCTACAATGAGCAGTTCTTC.

This clonotype has ten or more counts. The rearrangement links TRBV5-5 to TRBJ2-5; 7 nucleotides agree with TRBD1. V was pared by 4 bases and J by 1 base, with 10 bases of the junction left unmatched. The CDR3 covers 16 residues. Germline CDR1 is SGHKS and CDR2 is YYEKEE (reference sequence). The CDR3 sequence: CASSPVPGQFQETQYF. The DNA of the CDR3 is TGTGCCAGCAGCCCAGTCCCGGGACAGTTCCAAGAGACCCAGTACTTC.

A remark on this clonotype: Its ends do not fully match the called genes, so a read error is possible. The chain joins TRBV11-2 to TRBJ2-7; 7 bases are shared with TRBD2. This CDR3 comprises 12 residues. The germline V gene encodes CDR1 SGHAT and CDR2 FQNNGV. In DNA form, the CDR3 reads TGTGTCAGCAGCTTAGAGCGGGACGAGGAGTACTTC. Protein sequence: CVSSLERDEEYF. The complete variable domain, with remaining parts taken from reference TRBV11-2 and TRBJ2-7, reads EAGVAQSPRYKIIEKRQSVAFWCNPISGHATLYWYQQILGQGPKLLIQFQNNGVVDDSQLPKDRFSAERLKGVDSTLKIQPAKLEDSAVYLCVSSLERDEEYFGPGTRLTVT.

In the case of this clonotype: The junction departs from germline at one end; a sequencing error may be responsible. This chain joins TRBV4-1 and TRBJ1-4; TRBD1 matches 7 bases. Germline lookup yields CDR1 MGHRA and CDR2 YSYEKL. The CDR3 spans 17 residues. In DNA, the CDR3 is TGCGCCAGTAGCCAAGAGCGAACAGGGGCCTCGGAGAAAAAACTGTTTTTT. It codes for CASSQERTGASEKKLFF.

This clonotype was detected many times. This sequence joins TRBV6-1 and TRBJ2-7, with unresolved D. Germline CDR1 is MNHNS and CDR2 is SASEGT. The CDR3 has 13 amino acids. V was clipped by 1 base and J by 5 bases, with 9 bases between them. CDR3 sequence: CASSEGQFDEQYF. The CDR3 nucleotides are TGTGCCAGCAGTGAAGGGCAGTTCGACGAGCAGTACTTC.

This clonotype appeared many times. This chain connects TRBV4-1 to TRBJ2-1, with 13 nucleotides matching TRBD2. The germline gives CDR1 MGHRA, CDR2 YSYEKL. J was trimmed by 9 bases and V by 4 bases; bases with no gene match: 9. CDR3 length: 16 residues. CDR3 sequence reads: CASSPLPLAGGPEQFF. The CDR3 bases are TGCGCCAGCAGCCCACTCCCACTAGCGGGAGGGCCTGAGCAGTTCTTC.